These T cell receptor beta chains were read from a single sample in a study of OX40 agonist ivuxolimab in advanced cancers. TCRdb keeps only in-frame clones here, not all; method: immunoSEQ multiplex PCR. The profile shows some 81,000 clones, around four fifths of them singletons. Here the sequenced sample was CD4+ or CD8+ T cells sorted from blood, taken in a trial of the OX40 agonist ivuxolimab. All receptors come from an adult with an advanced solid tumor such as melanoma, head and neck, liver or kidney cancer. CDR3s include the opening cysteine and the closing phenylalanine or tryptophan. A D gene is named only where the DNA matches it firmly. Not every row has a clone size; where given, it reads once, few, many or a size class.

d_call: TRBD2; clone_size: NA; j_call: TRBJ2-5; v_call: TRBV10-3; cdr3_nt: TGTGCCTCAACTAGCGGGAGGGCCGGGGAGACCCAGTACTTC; cdr3_aa: CASTSGRAGETQYF
d_call: NA; clone_size: once; j_call: TRBJ2-5; v_call: TRBV28; cdr3_nt: TGTGCCAGCAGTTCAGGGGGGAGGCAAGAGACCCAGTACTTC; cdr3_aa: CASSSGGRQETQYF
d_call: NA; clone_size: NA; j_call: TRBJ1-1; v_call: TRBV5-1; cdr3_nt: TGCGCCAGCAGCTGGGGGACACAGTCCGCTGAAGCTTTCTTT; cdr3_aa: CASSWGTQSAEAFF
d_call: NA; clone_size: NA; j_call: TRBJ2-7; v_call: TRBV7-2; cdr3_nt: TGTGCCAGCAGCTTCCTTATTGACGAGCAGTACTTC; cdr3_aa: CASSFLIDEQYF
d_call: NA; clone_size: NA; j_call: TRBJ2-7; v_call: TRBV19; cdr3_nt: TGTGCCAGTAGTATATACGGCATCTTGAACGAGCAGTACTTC; cdr3_aa: CASSIYGILNEQYF
d_call: NA; clone_size: NA; j_call: TRBJ1-4; v_call: TRBV4-1; cdr3_nt: TGCGCCAGCAGCCAAGGGCCAGGGAGGAACGAAAAACTGTTTTTT; cdr3_aa: CASSQGPGRNEKLFF
d_call: NA; clone_size: NA; j_call: TRBJ1-1; v_call: TRBV5-1; cdr3_nt: TGCGCCAGCAGCTTGGTGGGGTTCAGGGGGAACACTGAAGCTTTCTTT; cdr3_aa: CASSLVGFRGNTEAFF
d_call: NA; clone_size: NA; j_call: TRBJ2-7; v_call: TRBV5-4; cdr3_nt: TGTGCCAGCAGCTTGGGAGGGGAGTCCTACGAGCAGTACTTC; cdr3_aa: CASSLGGESYEQYF
d_call: NA; clone_size: NA; j_call: TRBJ1-2; v_call: TRBV5-1; cdr3_nt: TGCGCCAGCAGCCGTATCCCGGGAGCTAACTATGGCTACACCTTC; cdr3_aa: CASSRIPGANYGYTF
d_call: NA; clone_size: NA; j_call: TRBJ1-4; v_call: TRBV7-2; cdr3_nt: TGTGCCAGCAGCCCTCGGGGACCAACTAATGAAAAACTGTTTTTT; cdr3_aa: CASSPRGPTNEKLFF
d_call: NA; clone_size: NA; j_call: TRBJ1-3; v_call: TRBV18; cdr3_nt: TGTGCCAGCTCACTACTCGACGGGCCGAGAAACACCATATATTTT; cdr3_aa: CASSLLDGPRNTIYF
d_call: NA; clone_size: few; j_call: TRBJ2-5; v_call: TRBV7-6; cdr3_nt: TGTGCCAGCAGCCCACTATCTATCCTGCAAGAGACCCAGTACTTC; cdr3_aa: CASSPLSILQETQYF
d_call: TRBD2; clone_size: NA; j_call: TRBJ2-1; v_call: TRBV2; cdr3_nt: TGTGCCAGCCGGCTCTTAGCGGGGGTGAGCAATGAGCAGTTCTTC; cdr3_aa: CASRLLAGVSNEQFF
d_call: NA; clone_size: NA; j_call: TRBJ2-5; v_call: TRBV7-9; cdr3_nt: TGTGCCAGCAGCTTTCCCTTAGGGGGACAAGAGACCCAGTACTTC; cdr3_aa: CASSFPLGGQETQYF
d_call: NA; clone_size: NA; j_call: TRBJ2-5; v_call: TRBV5-1; cdr3_nt: TGCGCCAGCAGCTTGGTTAGGGAGACCCAGTACTTC; cdr3_aa: CASSLVRETQYF
d_call: TRBD1; clone_size: NA; j_call: TRBJ2-5; v_call: TRBV6-6; cdr3_nt: TGTGCCAGCAGTTACTCAGGACAGGGCCAAGAGACCCAGTACTTC; cdr3_aa: CASSYSGQGQETQYF
d_call: NA; clone_size: NA; j_call: TRBJ2-7; v_call: TRBV30; cdr3_nt: TGTGCCTGGAGTGTAACCAGACTCGAGCAGTACTTC; cdr3_aa: CAWSVTRLEQYF
d_call: NA; clone_size: NA; j_call: TRBJ2-2; v_call: TRBV9; cdr3_nt: TGTGCCAGCAGCAGAGGTGGGGCCGGGGAGCTGTTTTTT; cdr3_aa: CASSRGGAGELFF
d_call: TRBD1; clone_size: few; j_call: TRBJ1-1; v_call: TRBV4-1; cdr3_nt: TGCGCCAGCAGCCCGGGACAGGGAAGGATTGGCACTGAAGCTTTCTTT; cdr3_aa: CASSPGQGRIGTEAFF
d_call: TRBD1; clone_size: NA; j_call: TRBJ2-7; v_call: TRBV28; cdr3_nt: TGTGCCAGCAGAAATACAGGGGTTGGGTACGAGCAGTACTTC; cdr3_aa: CASRNTGVGYEQYF
d_call: NA; clone_size: many; j_call: TRBJ2-1; v_call: TRBV7-9; cdr3_nt: TGTGCCTGCCCCGCCGGTGGCTCCTACAATGAGCAGTTCTTC; cdr3_aa: CACPAGGSYNEQFF
d_call: NA; clone_size: NA; j_call: TRBJ2-3; v_call: TRBV19; cdr3_nt: TGTGCCAGTAGTATAGGGGGAACAGATACGCAGTATTTT; cdr3_aa: CASSIGGTDTQYF
d_call: TRBD1; clone_size: NA; j_call: TRBJ1-4; v_call: TRBV13; cdr3_nt: TGTGCCAGCAGCTTAACAGGGGGCAGTGAAAAACTGTTTTTT; cdr3_aa: CASSLTGGSEKLFF
d_call: NA; clone_size: NA; j_call: TRBJ1-5; v_call: TRBV7-9; cdr3_nt: TGTGCCAGCAGCTTGGCAGGAGCGGCGGGGAATCAGCCCCAGCATTTT; cdr3_aa: CASSLAGAAGNQPQHF
d_call: NA; clone_size: NA; j_call: TRBJ2-2; v_call: TRBV7-9; cdr3_nt: TGTGCCAGCAGCTTAGCCTCATACCGGGCAAACACCGGGGAGCTGTTTTTT; cdr3_aa: CASSLASYRANTGELFF
d_call: NA; clone_size: NA; j_call: TRBJ2-3; v_call: TRBV2; cdr3_nt: TGTGCCAGCAGTGAAGCGCGGTTTAGCGGCGATACGCAGTATTTT; cdr3_aa: CASSEARFSGDTQYF
d_call: NA; clone_size: NA; j_call: TRBJ2-1; v_call: TRBV6-1; cdr3_nt: TGTGCCAGCAGTGCCTTAGGGGCGAATGAGCAGTTCTTC; cdr3_aa: CASSALGANEQFF
d_call: NA; clone_size: NA; j_call: TRBJ1-4; v_call: TRBV5-1; cdr3_nt: TGCGCCAGCAGCCCGGGTCGGGGGGGCGATGAAAAACTGTTTTTT; cdr3_aa: CASSPGRGGDEKLFF
d_call: NA; clone_size: NA; j_call: TRBJ2-6; v_call: TRBV4-1; cdr3_nt: TGCGCCAGCAGCCAAGGAGGTCGGGGCCGGGGTACTGGGGCCAACGTCCTGACTTTC; cdr3_aa: CASSQGGRGRGTGANVLTF
d_call: NA; clone_size: NA; j_call: TRBJ2-7; v_call: TRBV19; cdr3_nt: TGTGCCAGTAGTATAGATGGGGGGTCCCTCGAGTCGGAGCAGTACTTC; cdr3_aa: CASSIDGGSLESEQYF
d_call: NA; clone_size: NA; j_call: TRBJ1-2; v_call: TRBV11-2; cdr3_nt: TGTGCCAGCAGCTTTCGCGTAGGGGACCATGGCTACACCTTC; cdr3_aa: CASSFRVGDHGYTF
d_call: NA; clone_size: NA; j_call: TRBJ1-3; v_call: TRBV6-5; cdr3_nt: TGTGCCAGCAGTTACTCCCAACGACCAGGAAACACCATATATTTT; cdr3_aa: CASSYSQRPGNTIYF
d_call: NA; clone_size: NA; j_call: TRBJ1-4; v_call: TRBV6-5; cdr3_nt: TGTGCCAGCAGAAGGGGCGAAAAACTGTTTTTT; cdr3_aa: CASRRGEKLFF
d_call: TRBD1; clone_size: NA; j_call: TRBJ2-7; v_call: TRBV18; cdr3_nt: TGTGCCAGCTCACAGCCCGGGACAGGGAGCAGGGTCGACGAGCAGTACTTC; cdr3_aa: CASSQPGTGSRVDEQYF
d_call: NA; clone_size: NA; j_call: TRBJ2-7; v_call: TRBV21-1; cdr3_nt: TGTGCCAGCCCCAACCGGGACAGATACGAGCAGTACTTC; cdr3_aa: CASPNRDRYEQYF
d_call: NA; clone_size: NA; j_call: TRBJ2-3; v_call: TRBV25-1; cdr3_nt: TGTGCCAGCAGTGAAAGGAAGGGGGGCGGCACAGATACGCAGTATTTT; cdr3_aa: CASSERKGGGTDTQYF
d_call: NA; clone_size: NA; j_call: TRBJ1-1; v_call: TRBV11-2; cdr3_nt: TGTGCCAGCAGCTTAAAAGGGAACACTGAAGCTTTCTTT; cdr3_aa: CASSLKGNTEAFF
d_call: NA; clone_size: NA; j_call: TRBJ2-3; v_call: TRBV18; cdr3_nt: TGTGCCAGCTCACTCTCCGTTTGGGCGGCCGCAGATACGCAGTATTTT; cdr3_aa: CASSLSVWAAADTQYF
d_call: NA; clone_size: NA; j_call: TRBJ1-3; v_call: TRBV30; cdr3_nt: TGTGCCTGGAGTGTCCAGGGAAGCTTTACCTCTGGAAACACCATATATTTT; cdr3_aa: CAWSVQGSFTSGNTIYF
d_call: NA; clone_size: NA; j_call: TRBJ2-7; v_call: TRBV5-6; cdr3_nt: TGTGCCAGCAGCTCAGACTCTAGCTCCTACGAGCAGTACTTC; cdr3_aa: CASSSDSSSYEQYF
d_call: TRBD1; clone_size: NA; j_call: TRBJ2-5; v_call: TRBV2; cdr3_nt: TGTGCCAGCAGTTTTTCGGGACAGGCTCCAGGGACCCAGTACTTC; cdr3_aa: CASSFSGQAPGTQYF
d_call: NA; clone_size: NA; j_call: TRBJ2-2; v_call: TRBV5-1; cdr3_nt: TGCGCCAGCAGCTTGTTAACACCGAACACCGGGGAGCTGTTTTTT; cdr3_aa: CASSLLTPNTGELFF
d_call: NA; clone_size: NA; j_call: TRBJ1-2; v_call: TRBV10-3; cdr3_nt: TGTGCCGCTACCAGGGTCCCCCACTATGGCTACACCTTC; cdr3_aa: CAATRVPHYGYTF
d_call: TRBD2; clone_size: NA; j_call: TRBJ2-1; v_call: TRBV7-6; cdr3_nt: TGTGCCAGCAGCGACAGCGGGAGGGCCCTGGGAAATGAGCAGTTCTTC; cdr3_aa: CASSDSGRALGNEQFF
d_call: TRBD2; clone_size: NA; j_call: TRBJ2-3; v_call: TRBV11-3; cdr3_nt: TGTGCCAGCAGCTCTAGCGGGAGACCAGATACGCAGTATTTT; cdr3_aa: CASSSSGRPDTQYF
d_call: TRBD1; clone_size: NA; j_call: TRBJ2-7; v_call: TRBV7-6; cdr3_nt: TGTGCCAGCAGCCCGCAAGGGACAGGGGCCTACGAGCAGTACTTC; cdr3_aa: CASSPQGTGAYEQYF